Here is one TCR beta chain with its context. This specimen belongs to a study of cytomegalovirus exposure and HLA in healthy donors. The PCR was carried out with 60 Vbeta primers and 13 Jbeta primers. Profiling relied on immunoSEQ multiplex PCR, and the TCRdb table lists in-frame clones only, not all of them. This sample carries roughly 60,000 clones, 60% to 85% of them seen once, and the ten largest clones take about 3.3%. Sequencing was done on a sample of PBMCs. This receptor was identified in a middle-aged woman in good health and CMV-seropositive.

CDR3 residues: CASSPDQGYHEAFF. CDR3 nucleotides: TGTGCCAGCTCACCGGATCAGGGATACCATGAAGCTTTCTTT. The rearrangement uses TRBV18 and TRBJ1-1, with a weak D call TRBD1 (5 bases). The CDR3 length is 14 residues. Germline CDR1 and CDR2: KGHSH and LQKENI. Deletions cut 3 bases from V and 7 bases from J, with 15 bases between.